These T cell receptor beta chains were read from a single sample in a study of Graves' ophthalmopathy and Graves' hyperthyroidism. Each CDR3 protein is one row after TCRdb ran MiXCR on the multiplex PCR reads. Here the sample spans hundreds of thousands of distinct CDR3 sequences, approximately 22% being singletons. Material for sequencing was peripheral blood. Receptors were obtained from a woman aged 18-35 years with stable Graves' hyperthyroidism. Some clones in this sample may be carry-over from other donors' samples. Both conserved end residues are part of each CDR3. Each record gives: clone size, J gene, V gene, D gene, CDR3 protein, CDR3 DNA. D genes are given only for firm matches. Clone size, where shown, is once, few, many, or a class for clones that have expanded.

abundance: .
j_gene: TRBJ1-5
v_gene: TRBV7-2
d_gene: .
CDR3aa: CASSWGSHSNQPQHF
CDR3nt: TGTGCCAGCAGCTGGGGGTCCCATAGCAATCAGCCCCAGCATTTT

abundance: many
j_gene: TRBJ2-5
v_gene: TRBV4-1
d_gene: .
CDR3aa: CASSQAETQYF
CDR3nt: TGCGCCAGCAGCCAAGCAGAGACCCAGTACTTC

abundance: .
j_gene: TRBJ1-1
v_gene: TRBV7-2
d_gene: .
CDR3aa: CASSYPRNTEAFF
CDR3nt: TGTGCCAGCAGCTATCCGAGGAACACTGAAGCTTTCTTT

abundance: .
j_gene: TRBJ2-7
v_gene: TRBV7-2
d_gene: .
CDR3aa: CASSLGAGVGYEQYF
CDR3nt: TGTGCCAGCAGCTTAGGGGCAGGGGTTGGCTACGAGCAGTACTTC

abundance: many
j_gene: TRBJ1-5
v_gene: TRBV19
d_gene: .
CDR3aa: CASSITSNQPQHF
CDR3nt: TGTGCCAGTAGTATAACGAGCAATCAGCCCCAGCATTTT

abundance: many
j_gene: TRBJ2-5
v_gene: TRBV11-2
d_gene: TRBD2
CDR3aa: CASSRRGGSPETQYF
CDR3nt: TGTGCCAGCAGCCGTCGGGGGGGGTCACCAGAGACCCAGTACTTC

abundance: once
j_gene: TRBJ1-2
v_gene: TRBV3-1
d_gene: .
CDR3aa: CASSQGRRTVYGYTF
CDR3nt: TGTGCCAGCAGCCAAGGGCGCCGGACCGTCTATGGCTACACCTTC

abundance: .
j_gene: TRBJ2-5
v_gene: TRBV3-1
d_gene: TRBD1
CDR3aa: CASSKMTGQETQYF
CDR3nt: TGTGCCAGCAGCAAAATGACAGGGCAAGAGACCCAGTACTTC

abundance: few
j_gene: TRBJ2-2
v_gene: TRBV28
d_gene: TRBD1
CDR3aa: CASSSGTGDSGELFF
CDR3nt: TGTGCCAGCAGTTCCGGGACAGGGGACTCCGGGGAGCTGTTTTTT

abundance: many
j_gene: TRBJ2-7
v_gene: TRBV7-3
d_gene: TRBD2
CDR3aa: CASSPASGSSYEQYF
CDR3nt: TGTGCCAGCAGCCCCGCAAGCGGGAGCTCCTACGAGCAGTACTTC

abundance: many
j_gene: TRBJ2-2
v_gene: TRBV19
d_gene: .
CDR3aa: CASSILEAGELFF
CDR3nt: TGTGCCAGTAGTATCCTGGAGGCCGGGGAGCTGTTTTTT

abundance: .
j_gene: TRBJ1-1
v_gene: TRBV13
d_gene: .
CDR3aa: CASSSGRTLSGTEAFF
CDR3nt: TGTGCCAGCAGCTCCGGACGGACTCTTAGCGGCACTGAAGCTTTCTTT

abundance: .
j_gene: TRBJ1-5
v_gene: TRBV19
d_gene: TRBD1
CDR3aa: CASKLGSWDRAKQPQHF
CDR3nt: TGTGCCAGTAAGCTAGGCTCCTGGGACAGGGCTAAGCAGCCCCAGCATTTT

abundance: many
j_gene: TRBJ1-2
v_gene: TRBV15
d_gene: TRBD1
CDR3aa: CATSPWTGANYGYTF
CDR3nt: TGTGCCACCAGCCCATGGACAGGGGCTAACTATGGCTACACCTTC

abundance: many
j_gene: TRBJ1-6
v_gene: TRBV7-2
d_gene: .
CDR3aa: CASSLRGGIGSPLHF
CDR3nt: TGTGCCAGCAGCTTAAGAGGGGGGATCGGGTCACCCCTCCACTTT

abundance: many
j_gene: TRBJ2-7
v_gene: TRBV20-1
d_gene: TRBD2
CDR3aa: CSASRTSGGQYEQYF
CDR3nt: TGCAGTGCTAGTAGGACTAGCGGGGGGCAGTACGAGCAGTACTTC

abundance: few
j_gene: TRBJ2-5
v_gene: TRBV7-9
d_gene: .
CDR3aa: CASSSKSFVTQYF
CDR3nt: TGTGCCAGCAGCTCCAAGTCTTTTGTCACCCAGTACTTC

abundance: .
j_gene: TRBJ2-2
v_gene: TRBV7-8
d_gene: .
CDR3aa: CASIHGTNTGELFF
CDR3nt: TGTGCCAGCATCCACGGAACGAACACCGGGGAGCTGTTTTTT

abundance: few
j_gene: TRBJ2-7
v_gene: TRBV4-1
d_gene: .
CDR3aa: CASSQAETAYEQYF
CDR3nt: TGCGCCAGCAGCCAAGCCGAGACCGCCTACGAGCAGTACTTC

abundance: few
j_gene: TRBJ2-2
v_gene: TRBV9
d_gene: .
CDR3aa: CASSVAGGENTGELFF
CDR3nt: TGTGCCAGCAGCGTAGCGGGCGGCGAGAACACCGGGGAGCTGTTTTTT

abundance: many
j_gene: TRBJ1-2
v_gene: TRBV2
d_gene: .
CDR3aa: CASSVFRGHNYGYTF
CDR3nt: TGTGCCAGCAGTGTGTTTCGGGGTCACAACTATGGCTACACCTTC

abundance: many
j_gene: TRBJ1-6
v_gene: TRBV4-1
d_gene: .
CDR3aa: CASSQAARLLSPLHF
CDR3nt: TGCGCCAGCAGCCAGGCAGCGCGGCTTCTTTCACCCCTCCACTTT

abundance: many
j_gene: TRBJ2-7
v_gene: TRBV7-9
d_gene: TRBD2
CDR3aa: CASSPRTSGNQGQYF
CDR3nt: TGTGCCAGCAGCCCCCGGACTAGCGGGAATCAAGGGCAGTACTTC

abundance: .
j_gene: TRBJ2-5
v_gene: TRBV20-1
d_gene: .
CDR3aa: CSARVPGPETQYF
CDR3nt: TGCAGTGCTAGAGTACCGGGACCAGAGACCCAGTACTTC

abundance: many
j_gene: TRBJ2-7
v_gene: TRBV6-1
d_gene: TRBD2
CDR3aa: CAIREAGLAGYEQYF
CDR3nt: TGTGCCATCAGAGAAGCGGGACTAGCGGGCTACGAGCAGTACTTC

abundance: many
j_gene: TRBJ2-4
v_gene: TRBV7-3
d_gene: .
CDR3aa: CASSLVPMANHLAKNIQYF
CDR3nt: TGTGCCAGCAGCTTAGTTCCCATGGCTAACCATCTAGCCAAAAACATTCAGTACTTC

abundance: .
j_gene: TRBJ2-7
v_gene: TRBV10-3
d_gene: TRBD2
CDR3aa: CATGLAGAKSKSYEQYF
CDR3nt: TGTGCCACCGGACTAGCGGGAGCTAAATCGAAATCCTACGAGCAGTACTTC

abundance: .
j_gene: TRBJ2-7
v_gene: TRBV20-1
d_gene: .
CDR3aa: CSADQGLQYF
CDR3nt: TGCAGTGCAGATCAGGGTCTGCAGTACTTC

abundance: few
j_gene: TRBJ1-2
v_gene: TRBV3-1
d_gene: .
CDR3aa: CASRSAGDYGYTF
CDR3nt: TGTGCCAGCAGGTCCGCCGGGGACTATGGCTACACCTTC

abundance: many
j_gene: TRBJ1-2
v_gene: TRBV3-1
d_gene: .
CDR3aa: CASSQETDSYTF
CDR3nt: TGTGCCAGCAGCCAAGAAACTGACTCCTACACCTTC

abundance: many
j_gene: TRBJ1-1
v_gene: TRBV12-3/TRBV12-4
d_gene: .
CDR3aa: CASSLRPEGTEAFF
CDR3nt: TGTGCCAGCAGCCTCAGACCGGAGGGCACTGAAGCTTTCTTT

abundance: .
j_gene: TRBJ1-5
v_gene: TRBV15
d_gene: .
CDR3aa: CATSRDDPGNQPQHF
CDR3nt: TGTGCCACCAGCAGAGATGACCCGGGCAATCAGCCCCAGCATTTT

abundance: many
j_gene: TRBJ1-2
v_gene: TRBV3-1
d_gene: .
CDR3aa: CASSQVTNYGYTF
CDR3nt: TGTGCCAGCAGCCAAGTGACGAACTATGGCTACACCTTC

abundance: once
j_gene: TRBJ2-5
v_gene: TRBV27
d_gene: TRBD1
CDR3aa: CASSPHRGTQETQYF
CDR3nt: TGTGCCAGCAGTCCACACAGGGGAACCCAAGAGACCCAGTACTTC

abundance: .
j_gene: TRBJ1-1
v_gene: TRBV10-3
d_gene: .
CDR3aa: CAIGAGRETEAFF
CDR3nt: TGTGCCATCGGGGCCGGGCGGGAGACTGAAGCTTTCTTT

abundance: many
j_gene: TRBJ1-5
v_gene: TRBV6-1
d_gene: .
CDR3aa: CASSEGGVNQPQHF
CDR3nt: TGTGCCAGCAGTGAAGGGGGGGTCAATCAGCCCCAGCATTTT

abundance: many
j_gene: TRBJ1-2
v_gene: TRBV28
d_gene: .
CDR3aa: CASSYVGEANYGYTF
CDR3nt: TGTGCCAGCAGCTATGTGGGGGAGGCGAACTATGGCTACACCTTC

abundance: .
j_gene: TRBJ1-5
v_gene: TRBV12-3/TRBV12-4
d_gene: .
CDR3aa: CASRPDRRNQPQHF
CDR3nt: TGTGCCAGCAGACCCGACAGACGGAATCAGCCCCAGCATTTT

abundance: few
j_gene: TRBJ1-5
v_gene: TRBV28
d_gene: .
CDR3aa: CASSFPSGVNQPQHF
CDR3nt: TGTGCCAGCAGTTTCCCCTCTGGCGTGAATCAGCCCCAGCATTTT

abundance: .
j_gene: TRBJ1-5
v_gene: TRBV4-2
d_gene: .
CDR3aa: CASSRARVGQPQHF
CDR3nt: TGTGCCAGCAGCCGCGCCAGGGTGGGACAGCCCCAGCATTTT

abundance: many
j_gene: TRBJ1-5
v_gene: TRBV19
d_gene: .
CDR3aa: CATDEQGTPGHQPQHF
CDR3nt: TGTGCCACTGATGAGCAGGGGACACCGGGTCATCAGCCCCAGCATTTT

abundance: .
j_gene: TRBJ1-1
v_gene: TRBV12-3/TRBV12-4
d_gene: .
CDR3aa: CASTLGGSTEAYF
CDR3nt: TGTGCCAGCACCCTCGGGGGGAGCACTGAAGCTTACTTT

abundance: many
j_gene: TRBJ2-5
v_gene: TRBV7-2
d_gene: TRBD2
CDR3aa: CASSLANRLAGDVYPQETQYF
CDR3nt: TGTGCCAGCAGCTTAGCGAATCGACTAGCGGGGGATGTATACCCCCAAGAGACCCAGTACTTC

abundance: many
j_gene: TRBJ2-7
v_gene: TRBV12-5
d_gene: .
CDR3aa: CASGLAIAEGAYEQYF
CDR3nt: TGTGCTAGTGGTTTGGCAATAGCTGAAGGTGCCTACGAGCAGTACTTC

abundance: .
j_gene: TRBJ2-7
v_gene: TRBV5-1
d_gene: .
CDR3aa: CASSFQGIEQYF
CDR3nt: TGCGCCAGCAGCTTCCAGGGAATTGAGCAGTACTTC

abundance: many
j_gene: TRBJ2-2
v_gene: TRBV12-3/TRBV12-4
d_gene: TRBD2
CDR3aa: CASSQTSGANTGELFF
CDR3nt: TGTGCCAGCAGCCAGACTAGCGGGGCCAACACCGGGGAGCTGTTTTTT

abundance: many
j_gene: TRBJ2-2
v_gene: TRBV27
d_gene: .
CDR3aa: CASSLLGPSNTGELFF
CDR3nt: TGTGCCAGCAGTTTATTAGGCCCCTCGAACACCGGGGAGCTGTTTTTT

abundance: .
j_gene: TRBJ1-1
v_gene: TRBV12-3/TRBV12-4
d_gene: .
CDR3aa: CASSLRAGRVSGTEAFF
CDR3nt: TGTGCCAGCAGCCTAAGGGCGGGGAGAGTGAGCGGGACTGAAGCTTTCTTT

abundance: many
j_gene: TRBJ1-5
v_gene: TRBV27
d_gene: .
CDR3aa: CASRARKDSNQPQHF
CDR3nt: TGTGCCAGCAGGGCCCGGAAGGATAGCAATCAGCCCCAGCATTTT

abundance: .
j_gene: TRBJ2-5
v_gene: TRBV7-2
d_gene: TRBD2
CDR3aa: CASSPQRELRETQYF
CDR3nt: TGTGCCAGCAGCCCCCAGCGGGAGTTGCGGGAGACCCAGTACTTC

abundance: .
j_gene: TRBJ1-5
v_gene: TRBV12-3/TRBV12-4
d_gene: .
CDR3aa: CTSSLSAQGNQPQHF
CDR3nt: TGTACCAGCAGTTTATCGGCGCAGGGTAATCAGCCCCAGCATTTT

abundance: many
j_gene: TRBJ2-7
v_gene: TRBV15
d_gene: TRBD1
CDR3aa: CATGRTGNSGYSYEQYF
CDR3nt: TGTGCCACCGGCCGGACAGGCAACAGTGGGTACTCCTACGAGCAGTACTTC